The T cell receptor (beta chain) under discussion was sequenced for a study of blood T cell repertoires in COVID-19. About the research overall: Acute and convalescent COVID-19 specimens originated in the United States, Italy and Spain. In each case, the material was cDNA or gDNA derived from T cells, B-cell-depleted T cells, or PBMCs.

This CDR3 comprises 13 residues. V lost 2 bases and J lost 15; bases outside the gene matches: 4. CDR1 is MNHEY, CDR2 SVGAGI, per germline. Clinical history reported by participants formed the basis on which cohorts were assigned. Cohort 3 donors counted as recovered after two negative PCRs, clearance, or resolved symptoms. Using immunoSEQ multiplex PCR, the repertoire was profiled, and TCRdb retains in-frame clones only, with some absent. The data contain 130,000 to 150,000 clones, about nine tenths of them singletons. The V call is TRBV6-5, the J call TRBJ2-1, with 13 positions matching TRBD2. The sequenced sample was PBMCs or T cells enriched from blood (not recorded which). The sequence came from a man aged 55 to 69 who had recovered from COVID-19. The CDR3 DNA sequence: TGTGCCAGCAGTTACGGACTAGCGGGAGCTCTGTTCTTC. Residues: CASSYGLAGALFF.